Each of the 19 T cell receptor beta chains below was sequenced from the same sample in a study of blood T cells in healthy people across ages. A sample-barcoded 5' primer and a J-beta primer mix were used in a second PCR of about 7 to 12 cycles. MiXCR was run by TCRdb on the 5' RACE reads, yielding one entry per CDR3 protein. The sample yields 1.5 million to 1.9 million distinct CDR3 sequences, around 40% seen once. The sample comprised blood. Receptors originate from a woman aged 18-35 years in good health.

This clonotype is a singleton in its sample. At one end the junction does not follow the germline gene, possibly because of a read error. The gene calls are TRBV5-1 and TRBJ2-5, with TRBD1 matching 7 bases. Germline assignment: CDR1 SGHRS and CDR2 YFSETQ. The CDR3 is made up of 15 amino acids. The CDR3 DNA reads as TGCGCCAGCAAGGTGACCGGGACAGACCAAGGGACCCAGTACTTC. It is translated as CASKVTGTDQGTQYF.

The chain is built from TRBV4-3 and TRBJ2-5, with D uncertain. Trimming removed 5 bases from V and 11 bases from J, with 18 bases in between. This CDR3 contains 13 residues. Germline assignment: CDR1 LGHNA and CDR2 YSLEER. As DNA, the CDR3 is TGCGCCAGCAGCTGGATTGTGGGTGGTGAGCAGTACTTC. This translates into CASSWIVGGEQYF.

The chain is built from TRBV24-1 and TRBJ2-1, with TRBD1 identical over 9 bases. The length of the CDR3 is 21 residues. The trim removed 0 bases at V and 7 bases at J, leaving 21 bases unmatched. Germline V gene lookup returns CDR1 KGHDR and CDR2 SFDVKD. The CDR3 here is CATSDLHGSGGTGKGRNEQFF. CDR3 coding DNA: TGTGCCACCAGTGATTTGCATGGCTCAGGGGGGACAGGGAAAGGCCGGAATGAGCAGTTCTTC.

This chain links TRBV7-9 with TRBJ2-3; D is unresolved. There are 13 residues in the CDR3. V shed 1 base and J shed 5 bases, with 7 bases lying between them. CDR1 and CDR2 (germline): SEHNR, FQNEAQ (reference sequence). The CDR3 DNA follows: TGTGCCAGCAGCTTAGTTCTCGGAGATACGCAGTATTTT. This sequence encodes CASSLVLGDTQYF.

This clonotype was seen a few times. The V and J genes are TRBV7-9 and TRBJ2-5; D tentatively reads TRBD1 or TRBD2 (6 bases each). Trimming took 5 bases from V and 5 from J, leaving 12 bases between them. Germline values: CDR1 SEHNR, CDR2 FQNEAQ (reference sequence). The CDR3 is made up of 13 amino acids. The CDR3: CASSVQGRETQYF. CDR3 sequence (DNA): TGTGCCAGCAGCGTTCAGGGGAGGGAGACCCAGTACTTC.

This clonotype was counted between two and nine times. The rearrangement uses TRBV15 and TRBJ2-3; maybe TRBD2 (6 bases). This CDR3 spans 17 amino acids. Looked up from germline, CDR1 is LNHNV and CDR2 is YYDKDF (reference sequence). The V end was cut by 1 base, the J end by 0 bases, with 14 bases between. In DNA form, the CDR3 reads TGTGCCACCAGCAGAGGACCGGGACGGGAGAGCACAGATACGCAGTATTTT. Its protein product is CATSRGPGRESTDTQYF.

This clonotype occurred a few times. V is TRBV4-3 and J is TRBJ2-2; D gene ambiguous. The germline V and J ends were trimmed by 6 bases and 7 bases, with 12 bases remaining between them. The CDR3 loop spans 13 amino acids. Germline CDR1 and CDR2: LGHNA and YSLEER. CDR3 in amino acids: CASSPWAGGELFF. The CDR3 DNA reads as TGCGCCAGCAGTCCATGGGCCGGCGGGGAGCTGTTTTTT.

This clonotype was detected a few times. This sequence joins TRBV20-1 and TRBJ1-5; D possibly corresponds to TRBD1 (5 bases). V shed 3 bases and J shed 1 base, with 16 bases lying between them. Germline lookup yields CDR1 DFQATT and CDR2 SNEGSKA (reference sequence). The CDR3 is 16 amino acids. For the CDR3, the DNA is TGCAGTGCTAGCCACGGAGGGGTAGGGAGCAATCAGCCCCAGCATTTT. Its protein product is CSASHGGVGSNQPQHF.

The chain links TRBV11-2 to TRBJ2-7; the D gene is possibly TRBD2 (6 bases). The V end was cut by 3 bases, the J end by 3 bases, with 15 bases between. There are 15 residues in the CDR3. Germline values: CDR1 SGHAT, CDR2 FQNNGV. The CDR3 nucleotides read TGTGCCAGCAGCTTGGCGGGGAGTCGGAACTACGAGCAGTACTTC. It codes for CASSLAGSRNYEQYF.

The chain combines TRBV2 with TRBJ2-5; 8 bases align to TRBD2. The J segment lost 11 bases and the V segment lost 4 bases, leaving 9 bases of the junction unmatched. Germline lookup yields CDR1 SNHLY and CDR2 FYNNEI. CDR3 length equals 13 residues. CDR3 sequence (DNA): TGTGCCAGCAGTGGGCGGGAGGCTGCTGAGCAGTACTTC. Residues: CASSGREAAEQYF.

The sample holds a few counts of this clonotype. V usage is TRBV6-5 and J usage is TRBJ2-7, with a weak D call TRBD2 (6 bases). Trimming cost V 0 bases and J 3 bases, with 9 bases left between them. CDR3 length equals 14 residues. Germline-derived CDR1 and CDR2 are MNHEY and SVGAGI. The CDR3 coding sequence is TGTGCCAGCAGTTACTCGACGGACTACTACGAGCAGTACTTC. Translation gives CASSYSTDYYEQYF.

The gene calls are TRBV2 and TRBJ1-1; 11 positions match TRBD1. The CDR3 is 14 residues long. J gave up 6 bases and V 6 bases, and 6 bases lay outside the gene matches. CDR1 and CDR2 (germline): SNHLY, FYNNEI. CDR3 sequence (DNA): TGTGCCAGCAGGAGGGGACAGGGGGTAGCTGAAGCTTTCTTT. Residues: CASRRGQGVAEAFF.

The chain couples TRBV27 to TRBJ2-7; TRBD2 aligns across 9 bases. Germline CDR1 and CDR2: MNHEY and SMNVEV (reference sequence). Unmatched junction bases numbered 5, after V lost 2 bases and J lost 3 bases. This CDR3 is 15 amino acids long. CDR3 protein: CASSLRLAGLYEQYF. CDR3 bases: TGTGCCAGCAGTTTAAGGCTAGCGGGACTCTACGAGCAGTACTTC.

The chain uses TRBV7-9 and TRBJ2-4; D is perhaps TRBD1 (6 bases). This CDR3 region has 13 residues. V was trimmed by 3 bases and J by 13 bases, leaving 16 bases between them. CDR1 is SEHNR, CDR2 FQNEAQ, per germline (reference sequence). The CDR3 protein is CASSLGDGRGQYF. The CDR3 DNA sequence: TGTGCCAGCAGCTTGGGTGATGGAAGGGGGCAGTACTTC.

The chain recombines TRBV27 with TRBJ2-5; 9 positions agree with TRBD2. The germline V gene encodes CDR1 MNHEY and CDR2 SMNVEV (reference sequence). Trimming took 3 bases from V and 0 from J; bases not matched to a gene: 2. The CDR3 covers 15 residues. Here the CDR3 DNA reads TGTGCCAGCAGTTTCCTAGCGGGACACCAAGAGACCCAGTACTTC. It yields the protein CASSFLAGHQETQYF.

This clonotype was picked up a small number of times. The chain recombines TRBV20-1 with TRBJ2-1; TRBD2 matches at 8 bases. The CDR3 length is 15 residues. V gave up 0 bases and J gave up 0 bases; unmatched junction bases: 1. Germline assignment: CDR1 DFQATT and CDR2 SNEGSKA (reference sequence). Written as DNA, the CDR3 is TGCAGTGCTAGAGATGCGGGAGGCTCCTACAATGAGCAGTTCTTC. As protein: CSARDAGGSYNEQFF.

The V and J genes are TRBV18 and TRBJ1-3; D unclear. CDR3 size: 13 residues. In germline, CDR1 is KGHSH, CDR2 LQKENI. V shed 2 bases and J shed 2 bases, with 4 bases lying between them. CDR3 sequence reads: CASSPGTGNTIYF. DNA for the CDR3: TGTGCCAGCTCACCAGGGACTGGAAACACCATATATTTT.

The V call is TRBV20-1, the J call TRBJ2-5; D gene unclear. The DNA matches TRBJ2-7 better at its end, which makes the J call doubtful. The CDR3 has 14 amino acids. Germline V gives CDR1 DFQATT, CDR2 SNEGSKA (reference sequence). CDR3 protein: CSAGQTDSDYEQYF. The CDR3 DNA is TGCAGTGCTGGCCAGACTGACTCCGACTACGAGCAGTACTTC.

This clonotype was seen more than once but under ten times. The gene calls are TRBV25-1 and TRBJ1-2; possible D gene TRBD1, 6 bases. The V gene lost 2 bases and the J gene lost 3 bases, with 22 bases spanning the gap. Germline CDR1 MGHDK, CDR2 SYGVNS. The CDR3 runs 18 residues. In DNA form, the CDR3 reads TGTGCCAGCAGTGAACCCGCCGGAACAGGGTCGGGGGACTATGGCTACACCTTC. It yields the protein CASSEPAGTGSGDYGYTF.